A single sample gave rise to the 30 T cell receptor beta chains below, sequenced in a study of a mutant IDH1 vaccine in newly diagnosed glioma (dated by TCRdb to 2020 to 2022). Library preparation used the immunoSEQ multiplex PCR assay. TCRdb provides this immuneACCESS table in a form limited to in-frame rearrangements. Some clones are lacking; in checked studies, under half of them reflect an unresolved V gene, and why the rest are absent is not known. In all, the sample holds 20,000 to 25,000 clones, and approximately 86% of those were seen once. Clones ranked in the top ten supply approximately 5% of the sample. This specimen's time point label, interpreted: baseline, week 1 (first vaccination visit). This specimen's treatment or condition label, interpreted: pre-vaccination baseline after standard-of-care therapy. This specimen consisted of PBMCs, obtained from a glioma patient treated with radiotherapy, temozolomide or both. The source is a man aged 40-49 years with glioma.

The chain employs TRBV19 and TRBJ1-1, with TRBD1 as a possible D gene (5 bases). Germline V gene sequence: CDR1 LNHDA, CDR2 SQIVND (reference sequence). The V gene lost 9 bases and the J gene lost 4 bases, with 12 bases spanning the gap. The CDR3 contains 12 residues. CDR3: CASTGGGTEAFF. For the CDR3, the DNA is TGTGCCAGCACCGGGGGTGGCACTGAAGCTTTCTTT.

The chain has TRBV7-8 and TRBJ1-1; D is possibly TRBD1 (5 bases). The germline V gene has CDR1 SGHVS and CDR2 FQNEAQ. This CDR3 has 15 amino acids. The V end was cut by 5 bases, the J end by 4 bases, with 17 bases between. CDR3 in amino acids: CASSPVETVVTEAFF. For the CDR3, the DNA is TGTGCCAGCAGCCCTGTGGAGACAGTCGTCACTGAAGCTTTCTTT.

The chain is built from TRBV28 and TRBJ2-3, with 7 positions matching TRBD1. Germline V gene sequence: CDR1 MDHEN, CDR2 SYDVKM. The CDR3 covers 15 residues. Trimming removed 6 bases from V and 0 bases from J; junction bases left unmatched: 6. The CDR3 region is CASRSTGASTDTQYF. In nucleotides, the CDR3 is TGTGCCAGCAGGTCTACAGGGGCGAGCACAGATACGCAGTATTTT.

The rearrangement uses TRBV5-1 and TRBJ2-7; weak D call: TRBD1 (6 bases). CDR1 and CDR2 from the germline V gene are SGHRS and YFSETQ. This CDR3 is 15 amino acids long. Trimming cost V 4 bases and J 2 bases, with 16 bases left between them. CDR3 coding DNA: TGCGCCAGCAGCCCGGGGACAAAAGGGGCCTACGAGCAGTACTTC. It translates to CASSPGTKGAYEQYF.

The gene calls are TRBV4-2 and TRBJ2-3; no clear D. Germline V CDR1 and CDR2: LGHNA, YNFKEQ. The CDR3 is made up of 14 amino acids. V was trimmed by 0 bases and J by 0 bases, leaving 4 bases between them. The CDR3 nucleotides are TGTGCCAGCAGCCAAGATAGAAGCACAGATACGCAGTATTTT. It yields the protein CASSQDRSTDTQYF.

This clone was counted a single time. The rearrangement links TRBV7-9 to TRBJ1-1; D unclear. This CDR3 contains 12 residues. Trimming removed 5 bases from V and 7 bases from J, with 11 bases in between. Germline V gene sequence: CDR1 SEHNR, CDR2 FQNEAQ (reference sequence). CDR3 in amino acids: CASSRTAIEAFF. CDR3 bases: TGTGCCAGCAGCAGGACCGCTATTGAAGCTTTCTTT. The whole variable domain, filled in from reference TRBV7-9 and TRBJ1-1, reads DTGVSQNPRHKITKRGQNVTFRCDPISEHNRLYWYRQTLGQGPEFLTYFQNEAQLEKSRLLSDRFSAERPKGSFSTLEIQRTEQGDSAMYLCASSRTAIEAFFGQGTRLTVV.

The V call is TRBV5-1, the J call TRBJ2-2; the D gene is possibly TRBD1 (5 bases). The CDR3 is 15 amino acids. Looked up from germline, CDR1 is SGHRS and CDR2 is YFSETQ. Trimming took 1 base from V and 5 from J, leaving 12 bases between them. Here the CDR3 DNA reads TGCGCCAGCAGCTTGCTGCAGGGATCAACCGGGGAGCTGTTTTTT. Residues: CASSLLQGSTGELFF.

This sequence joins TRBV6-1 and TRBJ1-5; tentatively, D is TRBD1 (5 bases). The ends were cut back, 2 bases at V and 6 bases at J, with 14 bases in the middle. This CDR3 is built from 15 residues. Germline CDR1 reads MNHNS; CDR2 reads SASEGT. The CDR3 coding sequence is TGTGCCAGCAGTGAACGGTGGGGGTATTCTCAGCCCCAGCATTTT. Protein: CASSERWGYSQPQHF.

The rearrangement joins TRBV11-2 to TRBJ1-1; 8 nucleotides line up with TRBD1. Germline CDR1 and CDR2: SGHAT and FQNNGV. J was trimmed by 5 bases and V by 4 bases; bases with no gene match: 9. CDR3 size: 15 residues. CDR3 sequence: CASSSSDTGGTEAFF. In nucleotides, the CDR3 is TGTGCCAGCAGCTCCAGTGATACAGGGGGGACTGAAGCTTTCTTT.

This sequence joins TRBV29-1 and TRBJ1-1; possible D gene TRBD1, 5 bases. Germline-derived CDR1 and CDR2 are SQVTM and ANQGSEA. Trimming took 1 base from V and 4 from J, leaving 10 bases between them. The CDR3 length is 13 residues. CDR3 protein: CSVEVGGGTEAFF. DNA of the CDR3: TGCAGCGTTGAAGTGGGGGGAGGCACTGAAGCTTTCTTT.

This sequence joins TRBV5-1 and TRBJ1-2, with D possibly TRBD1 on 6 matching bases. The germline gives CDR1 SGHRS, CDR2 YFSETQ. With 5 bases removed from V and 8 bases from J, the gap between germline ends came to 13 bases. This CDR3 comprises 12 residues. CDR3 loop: CASRLEGHGYTF. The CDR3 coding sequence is TGCGCCAGCAGACTAGAGGGACACGGCTACACCTTC. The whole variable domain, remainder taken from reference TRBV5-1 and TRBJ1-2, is KAGVTQTPRYLIKTRGQQVTLSCSPISGHRSVSWYQQTPGQGLQFLFEYFSETQRNKGNFPGRFSGRQFSNSRSEMNVSTLELGDSALYLCASRLEGHGYTFGSGTRLTVV.

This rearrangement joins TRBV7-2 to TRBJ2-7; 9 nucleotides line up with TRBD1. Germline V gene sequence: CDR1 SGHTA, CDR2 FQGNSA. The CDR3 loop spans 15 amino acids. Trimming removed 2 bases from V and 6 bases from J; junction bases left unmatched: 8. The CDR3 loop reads CASSLNPGTGREQYF. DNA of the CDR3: TGTGCCAGCAGCTTAAACCCCGGGACAGGGCGCGAGCAGTACTTC.

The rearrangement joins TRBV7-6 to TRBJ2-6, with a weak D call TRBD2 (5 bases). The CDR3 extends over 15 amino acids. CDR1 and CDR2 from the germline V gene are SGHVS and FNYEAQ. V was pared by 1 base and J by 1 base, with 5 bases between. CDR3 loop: CASSLGGSGANVLTF. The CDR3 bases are TGTGCCAGCAGCTTAGGAGGGTCTGGGGCCAACGTCCTGACTTTC.

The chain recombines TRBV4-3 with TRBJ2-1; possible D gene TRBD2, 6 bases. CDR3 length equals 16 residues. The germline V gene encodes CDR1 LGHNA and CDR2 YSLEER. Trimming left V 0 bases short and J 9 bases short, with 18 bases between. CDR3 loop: CASSQDTGDPSVEQFF. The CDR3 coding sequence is TGCGCCAGCAGCCAAGATACGGGGGACCCCTCGGTTGAGCAGTTCTTC.

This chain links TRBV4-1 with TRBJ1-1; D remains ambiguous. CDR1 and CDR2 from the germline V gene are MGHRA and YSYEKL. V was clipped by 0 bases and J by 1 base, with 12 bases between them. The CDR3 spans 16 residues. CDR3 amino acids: CASSQEEVGENTEAFF. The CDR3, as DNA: TGCGCCAGCAGCCAAGAGGAGGTGGGCGAGAACACTGAAGCTTTCTTT.

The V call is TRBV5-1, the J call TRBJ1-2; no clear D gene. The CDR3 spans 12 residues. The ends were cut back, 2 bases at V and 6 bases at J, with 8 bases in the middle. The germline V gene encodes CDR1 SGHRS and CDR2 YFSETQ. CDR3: CASSLTLDGYTF. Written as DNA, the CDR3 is TGCGCCAGCAGCTTAACCCTCGATGGCTACACCTTC. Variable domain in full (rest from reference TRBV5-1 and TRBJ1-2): KAGVTQTPRYLIKTRGQQVTLSCSPISGHRSVSWYQQTPGQGLQFLFEYFSETQRNKGNFPGRFSGRQFSNSRSEMNVSTLELGDSALYLCASSLTLDGYTFGSGTRLTVV.

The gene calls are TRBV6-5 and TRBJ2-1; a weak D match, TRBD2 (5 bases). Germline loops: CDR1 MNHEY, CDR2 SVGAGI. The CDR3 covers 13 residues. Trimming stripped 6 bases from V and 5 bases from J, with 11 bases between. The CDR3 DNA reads TGTGCCAGCAGCCCACTAGACGACAATGAGCAGTTCTTC. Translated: CASSPLDDNEQFF.

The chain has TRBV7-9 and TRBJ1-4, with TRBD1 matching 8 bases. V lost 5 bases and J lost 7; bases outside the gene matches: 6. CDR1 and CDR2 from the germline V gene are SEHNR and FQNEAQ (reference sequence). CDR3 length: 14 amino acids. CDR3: CASSLAGGGEKLFF. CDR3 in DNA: TGTGCCAGCAGCCTCGCAGGGGGCGGTGAAAAACTGTTTTTT.

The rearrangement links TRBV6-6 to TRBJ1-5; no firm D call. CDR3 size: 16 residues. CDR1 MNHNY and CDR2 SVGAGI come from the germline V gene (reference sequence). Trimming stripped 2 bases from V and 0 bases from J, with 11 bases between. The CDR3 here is CASSYAGSYSNQPQHF. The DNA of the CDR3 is TGTGCCAGCAGTTACGCGGGGTCTTATAGCAATCAGCCCCAGCATTTT.

CDR3 sequence reads: CASSTPAGPLYEQYF. In nucleotides, the CDR3 is TGTGCCAGCAGTACCCCGGCGGGGCCGCTCTACGAGCAGTACTTC. The V call is TRBV6-6, the J call TRBJ2-7, with D possibly TRBD2 on 6 matching bases. Germline loops: CDR1 MNHNY, CDR2 SVGAGI (reference sequence). V lost 5 bases to trimming and J lost 3 bases, with 17 bases between them. The CDR3 totals 15 residues.

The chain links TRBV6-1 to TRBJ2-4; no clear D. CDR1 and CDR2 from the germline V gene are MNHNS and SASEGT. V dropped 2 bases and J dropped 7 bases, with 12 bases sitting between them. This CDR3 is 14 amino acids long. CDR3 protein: CASSESGLGNIQYF. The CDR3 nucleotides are TGTGCCAGCAGTGAAAGTGGATTGGGTAACATTCAGTACTTC.

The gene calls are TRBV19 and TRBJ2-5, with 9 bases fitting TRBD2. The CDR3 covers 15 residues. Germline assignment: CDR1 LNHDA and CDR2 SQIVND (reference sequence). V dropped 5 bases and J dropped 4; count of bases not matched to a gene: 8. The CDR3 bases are TGTGCCAGTAGTTTAAATGCGGGGGGGGGAGAGACCCAGTACTTC. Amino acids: CASSLNAGGGETQYF.

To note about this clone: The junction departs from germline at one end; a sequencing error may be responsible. Here the CDR3 DNA reads TGTGCCAGCAGCCTAGCGGGAGTATTCAACGAGCAGTACTTC. Amino acids: CASSLAGVFNEQYF. The chain carries TRBV7-9 and TRBJ2-7; TRBD2 agrees at 10 bases. CDR1 SEHNR and CDR2 FQNEAQ come from the germline V gene (reference sequence). The CDR3 length is 14 residues.

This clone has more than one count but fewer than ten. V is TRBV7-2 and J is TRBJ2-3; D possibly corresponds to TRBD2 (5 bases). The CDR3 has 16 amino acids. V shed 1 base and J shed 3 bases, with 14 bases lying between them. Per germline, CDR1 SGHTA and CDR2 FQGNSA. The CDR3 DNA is TGTGCCAGCAGCTTAGTTTCCGGGGATGGAACAGATACGCAGTATTTT. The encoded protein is CASSLVSGDGTDTQYF. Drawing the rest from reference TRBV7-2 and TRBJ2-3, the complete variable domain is GAGVSQSPSNKVTEKGKDVELRCDPISGHTALYWYRQSLGQGLEFLIYFQGNSAPDKSGLPSDRFSAERTGGSVSTLTIQRTQQEDSAVYLCASSLVSGDGTDTQYFGPGTRLTVL.

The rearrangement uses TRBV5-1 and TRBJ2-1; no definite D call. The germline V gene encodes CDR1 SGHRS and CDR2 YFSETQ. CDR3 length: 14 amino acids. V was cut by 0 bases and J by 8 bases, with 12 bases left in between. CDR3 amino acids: CASSLAPGRDEQFF. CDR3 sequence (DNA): TGCGCCAGCAGCTTGGCCCCGGGCCGGGATGAGCAGTTCTTC.

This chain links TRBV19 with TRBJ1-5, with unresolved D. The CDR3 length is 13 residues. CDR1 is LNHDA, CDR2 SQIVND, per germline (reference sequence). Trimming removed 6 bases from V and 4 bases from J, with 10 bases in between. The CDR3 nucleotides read TGTGCCAGTAGCAACACCGGTAATCAGCCCCAGCATTTT. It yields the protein CASSNTGNQPQHF.

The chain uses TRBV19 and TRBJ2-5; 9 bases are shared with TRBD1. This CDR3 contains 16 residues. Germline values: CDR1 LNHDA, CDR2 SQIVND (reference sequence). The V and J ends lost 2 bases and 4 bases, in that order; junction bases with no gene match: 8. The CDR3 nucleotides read TGTGCCAGTAGTATATTAGGACAGGGGAGACGAGAGACCCAGTACTTC. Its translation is CASSILGQGRRETQYF.

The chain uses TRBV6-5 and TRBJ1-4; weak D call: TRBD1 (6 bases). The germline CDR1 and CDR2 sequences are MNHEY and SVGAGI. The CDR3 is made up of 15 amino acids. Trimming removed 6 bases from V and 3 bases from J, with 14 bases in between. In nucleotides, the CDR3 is TGTGCCAGCAGACCTCAGGGACACTCTAATGAAAAACTGTTTTTT. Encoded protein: CASRPQGHSNEKLFF.

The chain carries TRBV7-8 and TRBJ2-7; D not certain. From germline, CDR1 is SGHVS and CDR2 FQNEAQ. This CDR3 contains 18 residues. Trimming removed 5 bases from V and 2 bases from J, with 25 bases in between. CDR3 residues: CASSRHHRSLNTAYEQYV. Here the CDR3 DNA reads TGTGCCAGCAGCCGTCATCATCGATCACTAAATACGGCCTACGAGCAGTACGTC.

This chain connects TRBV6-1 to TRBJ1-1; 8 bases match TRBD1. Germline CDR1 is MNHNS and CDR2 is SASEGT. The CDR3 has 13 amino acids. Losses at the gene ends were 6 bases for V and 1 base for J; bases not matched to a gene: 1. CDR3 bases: TGTGCCAGCAGGGACAGGGCGAACACTGAAGCTTTCTTT. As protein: CASRDRANTEAFF.